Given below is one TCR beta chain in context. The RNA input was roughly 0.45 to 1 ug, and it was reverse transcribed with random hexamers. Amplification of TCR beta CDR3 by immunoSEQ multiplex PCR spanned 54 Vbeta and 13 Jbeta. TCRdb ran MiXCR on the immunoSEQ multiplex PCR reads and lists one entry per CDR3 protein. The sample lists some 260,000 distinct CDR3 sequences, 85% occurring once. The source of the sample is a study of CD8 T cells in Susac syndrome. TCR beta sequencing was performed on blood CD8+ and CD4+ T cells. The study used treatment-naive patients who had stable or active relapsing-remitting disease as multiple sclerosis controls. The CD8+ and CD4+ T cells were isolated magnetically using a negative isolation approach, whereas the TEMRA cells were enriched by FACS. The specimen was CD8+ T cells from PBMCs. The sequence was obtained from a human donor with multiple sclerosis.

As DNA, the CDR3 is TGTGCCAGCAGCGTAGAAAGGGGGAGGCATGAGCAGTTCTTC. Protein product: CASSVERGRHEQFF. The chain is built from TRBV9 and TRBJ2-1; D may match TRBD1 or TRBD2 (6 bases each). CDR1 and CDR2 (germline): SGDLS, YYNGEE. This CDR3 is built from 14 residues. V was pared by 0 bases and J by 8 bases, with 12 bases between.